This TCR beta chain appears in the sequencing data of a study of identical twins. In TCRdb, the 5' RACE reads were re-called with MiXCR into one record per CDR3 protein. The data hold over 600,000 distinct CDR3 sequences, with 20% to 25% observed a single time. The V gene lost 6 bases and the J gene lost 4 bases, with 20 bases spanning the gap. The CDR3 runs to 15 residues. Per germline, CDR1 DFQATT and CDR2 SNEGSKA (reference sequence). This clonotype has a count of ten or more. In addition, the sample was reused for a study of T cells expressing NK-cell markers.

The V gene is TRBV20-1, the J gene TRBJ2-3; D could derive from TRBD1 or TRBD2 (6 bases each). The sequence derives from a woman aged 18-30 years in good health. The sample consisted of PBMCs. The CDR3 here is CSAPRGEMSADTQYF. CDR3 in DNA: TGCAGTGCCCCAAGGGGGGAGATGAGCGCAGATACGCAGTATTTT.